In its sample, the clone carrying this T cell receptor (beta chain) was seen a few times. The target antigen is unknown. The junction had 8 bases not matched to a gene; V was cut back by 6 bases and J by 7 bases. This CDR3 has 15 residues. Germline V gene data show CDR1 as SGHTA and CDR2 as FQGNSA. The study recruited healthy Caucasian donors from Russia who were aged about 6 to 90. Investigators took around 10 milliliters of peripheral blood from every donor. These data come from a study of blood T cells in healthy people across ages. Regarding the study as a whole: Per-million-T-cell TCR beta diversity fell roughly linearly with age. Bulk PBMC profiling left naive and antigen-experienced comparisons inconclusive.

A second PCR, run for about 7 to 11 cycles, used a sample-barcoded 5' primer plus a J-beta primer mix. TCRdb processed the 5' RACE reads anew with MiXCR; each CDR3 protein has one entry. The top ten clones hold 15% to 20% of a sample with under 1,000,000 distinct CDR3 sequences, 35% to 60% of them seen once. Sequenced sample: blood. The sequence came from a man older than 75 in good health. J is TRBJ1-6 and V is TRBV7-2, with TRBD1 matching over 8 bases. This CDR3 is CASSTDRASNSPLHF. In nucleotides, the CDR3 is TGTGCCAGCAGTACGGACAGGGCTTCAAATTCACCCCTCCACTTT.